The sample holds a few counts of the clone carrying this T cell receptor (beta chain). This sample was included in a study of human T cells and chemical hapten exposure. Trimming pared 0 bases from V and 2 bases from J, leaving 10 bases between. This CDR3 has 15 residues. Germline V gene lookup returns CDR1 SGHKS and CDR2 YYEKEE (reference sequence). TCRdb re-analysed the RACE reads in MiXCR, keeping a single row per CDR3 protein. The table has roughly 98,000 distinct CDR3 sequences, approximately 13% seen once. Time point meaning: patch test 1, 2 weeks after DPC sensitization. Indicated treatment: therapeutic diphenylcyclopropenone sensitization with weekly scalp DPC.

The receptor's source is a woman aged 40 to 50 with alopecia areata. Some clones in this sample may be carry-over from other donors' samples. The chain combines TRBV5-5 with TRBJ2-3; D is perhaps TRBD1 (5 bases). The material was whole blood, obtained in connection with sensitization to the hapten diphenylcyclopropenone (DPC). The CDR3 DNA reads TGTGCCAGCAGCTTGGGACAGCTATCCACAGATACGCAGTATTTT. It codes for CASSLGQLSTDTQYF.